Listed here are 25 T cell receptor beta chains from one sample, sequenced in a study of Graves' ophthalmopathy and Graves' hyperthyroidism. From RNA, the CDR3 regions of TCR beta chains were amplified and sequenced. Amplification began with first-round RT-PCR using HTBI primers, then second-round multiplex PCR was performed. TCRdb itself ran the multiplex PCR reads through MiXCR, one entry per CDR3 protein. This sample has over a million distinct CDR3 sequences, with about two fifths found just once. Sample: peripheral blood or thyroid tissue (not recorded which). The receptors here all came from an adult man with Graves' hyperthyroidism.

This clonotype was counted at least ten times. The chain recombines TRBV19 with TRBJ1-1; D remains ambiguous. Germline V gene data show CDR1 as LNHDA and CDR2 as SQIVND (reference sequence). This CDR3 is built from 14 residues. V was pared by 5 bases and J by 4 bases, with 14 bases between. CDR3 protein: CASSFPGLGTEAFF. The CDR3 region has the DNA TGTGCCAGTAGTTTCCCGGGTTTAGGCACTGAAGCTTTCTTT.

This clonotype was observed at least ten times. V and J are TRBV14 and TRBJ2-7, with D unclear. This CDR3 spans 15 amino acids. Trimming pared 4 bases from V and 0 bases from J, leaving 13 bases between. Germline V lookup: CDR1 SGHDN, CDR2 FVKESK. Here the CDR3 DNA reads TGTGCCAGCAGCCCTACGTCTCTGAGCTCCTACGAGCAGTACTTC. It is translated as CASSPTSLSSYEQYF.

CDR3 in amino acids: CASSLVAGVPNYGYTF. The CDR3 region has the DNA TGTGCCAGCAGCTTAGTTGCAGGGGTCCCTAACTATGGCTACACCTTC. The V call is TRBV7-8, the J call TRBJ1-2; tentatively, D is TRBD1 (6 bases). Germline V lookup: CDR1 SGHVS, CDR2 FQNEAQ. V lost 1 base and J lost 0, with 12 bases in between. This CDR3 is built from 16 residues.

This clonotype was observed many times. The chain employs TRBV20-1 and TRBJ2-5, with D possibly TRBD2 on 5 matching bases. The CDR3 consists of 11 residues. V was shortened by 6 bases and J by 9 bases, with 14 bases between the two germline ends. Per the germline V gene, CDR1 is DFQATT and CDR2 is SNEGSKA (reference sequence). The CDR3 loop is CSARLSVPQYF. The CDR3 DNA reads TGCAGTGCGAGACTTAGCGTCCCCCAGTACTTC.

This clonotype was found a few times. The chain links TRBV19 to TRBJ1-1; unclear D gene. The CDR3 contains 12 residues. In germline, CDR1 is LNHDA, CDR2 SQIVND (reference sequence). V lost 5 bases and J lost 10, with 14 bases in between. The CDR3 DNA is TGTGCCAGTAGTCCAGCCGCACGAGGAGCTTTCTTT. Protein product: CASSPAARGAFF.

This clonotype showed up just a few times. The chain uses TRBV5-1 and TRBJ1-5, with D maybe TRBD1 (6 bases). CDR3 size: 15 residues. V was clipped by 0 bases and J by 11 bases, with 18 bases between them. Per the germline V gene, CDR1 is SGHRS and CDR2 is YFSETQ. The CDR3 reads CASSLAPGAPQAQHF. CDR3 sequence (DNA): TGCGCCAGCAGCTTGGCCCCGGGGGCCCCTCAAGCCCAGCATTTT.

Notes on this clonotype: A much larger clone sits a single nucleotide away, making a read error possible. DNA of the CDR3: TGTGCCACCAGCCCGGCCTACAACCGAGAGACCCAGTACTTC. Translation: CATSPAYNRETQYF. The V and J genes are TRBV15 and TRBJ2-5; D unclear. Trimming removed 5 bases at V and 4 bases at J, with 14 bases between. The CDR3 consists of 14 residues. Germline CDR1 is LNHNV and CDR2 is YYDKDF (reference sequence).

This clonotype was counted a few times. The chain carries TRBV4-3 and TRBJ2-2, with 7 bases matching TRBD1. Trimming took 2 bases from V and 4 from J; bases not matched to a gene: 7. Per the germline V gene, CDR1 is LGHNA and CDR2 is YSLEER. The CDR3 spans 16 residues. CDR3 protein: CASSQITGATTGELFF. CDR3 in DNA: TGCGCCAGCAGCCAAATCACAGGGGCGACCACCGGGGAGCTGTTTTTT.

This clonotype was picked up many times. The chain couples TRBV10-2 to TRBJ1-1, with unresolved D. The CDR3 has 12 residues. CDR1 is WSHSY, CDR2 SAAADI, per germline. V was cut by 5 bases and J by 11 bases, with 15 bases left in between. CDR3 sequence reads: CASSKLGLRAFF. The CDR3 coding sequence is TGCGCCAGCAGTAAATTAGGGCTGAGGGCTTTCTTT.

The chain employs TRBV14 and TRBJ1-3; a possible D gene is TRBD1 (5 bases). Between the trimmed V and J ends, which lost 4 bases and 4 bases, there was a span of 11 bases. This CDR3 comprises 14 residues. Germline V gene data show CDR1 as SGHDN and CDR2 as FVKESK. The CDR3 DNA reads TGTGCCAGCAGCCCGGGACCGCGGGGAAACACCATATATTTT. This encodes CASSPGPRGNTIYF. The variable domain in full, completed from reference TRBV14 and TRBJ1-3, reads EAGVTQFPSHSVIEKGQTVTLRCDPISGHDNLYWYRRVMGKEIKFLLHFVKESKQDESGMPNNRFLAERTGGTYSTLKVQPAELEDSGVYFCASSPGPRGNTIYFGEGSWLTVV.

This clonotype turned up a few times. V and J are TRBV12-3 or TRBV12-4 and TRBJ1-1; 8 bases map to TRBD1. V gave up 7 bases and J gave up 2 bases; unmatched junction bases: 9. This CDR3 is 15 amino acids long. CDR3 in amino acids: CASNLRSGGNTEAFF. The CDR3 DNA reads as TGTGCCAGCAACTTGAGATCAGGGGGCAACACTGAAGCTTTCTTT.

In its sample, this clonotype was seen many times. V and J are TRBV29-1 and TRBJ2-5; 9 bases agree with TRBD2. This CDR3 region has 15 residues. The V gene's germline CDR1 is SQVTM and CDR2 ANQGSEA. Trimming cost V 4 bases and J 5 bases; bases outside gene matches: 11. CDR3 coding DNA: TGCAGCGTTGTCCATAGCGGGAGTTCATGGGAGACCCAGTACTTC. Translated, it gives CSVVHSGSSWETQYF.

DNA for the CDR3: TGCGCCGGGGCGGGGGAAAAACTGTTTTTT. This translates into CAGAGEKLFF. The chain links TRBV5-1 to TRBJ1-4, with D possibly TRBD1 on 5 matching bases. The CDR3 is made up of 10 amino acids. In germline, CDR1 is SGHRS, CDR2 YFSETQ. Trimming shortened V by 10 bases and J by 8 bases, and 9 bases separated the two germline ends.

Concerning this clonotype: Germline and junction disagree at one end, which may indicate a read error. V and J are TRBV14 and TRBJ1-5; TRBD1 is a possible D gene (6 bases). The CDR3 loop spans 16 amino acids. The germline V gene encodes CDR1 SGHDN and CDR2 FVKESK. CDR3 sequence: CASSQDEGVGNQPQHF. The CDR3 DNA reads as TGCGCCAGCAGCCAAGATGAGGGGGTCGGCAATCAGCCCCAGCATTTT. The variable domain in full, completed from reference TRBV14 and TRBJ1-5, reads EAGVTQFPSHSVIEKGQTVTLRCDPISGHDNLYWYRRVMGKEIKFLLHFVKESKQDESGMPNNRFLAERTGGTYSTLKVQPAELEDSGVYFCASSQDEGVGNQPQHFGDGTRLSIL.

The chain links TRBV7-9 to TRBJ2-7, with no clear D. Germline CDR1 and CDR2: SEHNR and FQNEAQ (reference sequence). Trimming cost V 5 bases and J 6 bases, with 14 bases left between them. The CDR3 totals 13 residues. The CDR3 DNA reads as TGTGCCAGCAGCCACGCCGGTGGCCCCGAGCAGTACTTC. Its protein is CASSHAGGPEQYF.

As concerns this clonotype: Mismatch with germline at one junction end may stem from a read error. V is TRBV10-3 and J is TRBJ1-2; possibly TRBD1 for D (6 bases). CDR1 is ENHRY and CDR2 is SYGVKD in the germline V gene. The CDR3 runs to 15 residues. The CDR3 here is CASSYQRTEVYGYTF. CDR3 nucleotide sequence: TGTGCCAGCAGTTACCAACGGACAGAGGTGTATGGCTACACCTTC.

The chain carries TRBV6-2 or TRBV6-3 and TRBJ1-1; no clear D. The CDR3 loop spans 14 amino acids. Germline V gives CDR1 MNHEY, CDR2 SVGEGT. Deletions cut 0 bases from V and 0 bases from J, with 5 bases between. In nucleotides, the CDR3 is TGTGCCAGCAGTTACTCACAGCTGAACACTGAAGCTTTCTTT. It translates to CASSYSQLNTEAFF.

The rearrangement uses TRBV10-3 and TRBJ2-5; 8 nucleotides agree with TRBD1. This CDR3 spans 11 amino acids. CDR1 is ENHRY, CDR2 SYGVKD, per germline. The V gene end was trimmed by 7 bases and the J gene end by 9 bases; junction bases not matched to a gene: 4. The CDR3 spells CAINSQGAQYF. The CDR3, as DNA: TGTGCCATCAACTCACAGGGGGCCCAGTACTTC.

The chain recombines TRBV9 with TRBJ2-2, with D possibly called TRBD1 or TRBD2 (6 bases each). CDR3 length: 16 amino acids. Trimming took 4 bases from V and 2 from J, leaving 15 bases between them. Germline V gene data show CDR1 as SGDLS and CDR2 as YYNGEE. The CDR3 sequence is CASSPTGGANTGELFF. In DNA form, the CDR3 reads TGTGCCAGCAGCCCCACCGGGGGCGCTAACACCGGGGAGCTGTTTTTT.

This clonotype was counted a few times. The chain is built from TRBV12-3 or TRBV12-4 and TRBJ2-7; TRBD1 aligns across 7 bases. CDR3 length: 13 residues. The J segment lost 2 bases and the V segment lost 11 bases, leaving 9 bases of the junction unmatched. The CDR3 DNA reads as TGTGCCTGTGCCGGGACAGAGGCCTACGAGCAGTACTTC. It is translated as CACAGTEAYEQYF.

At least ten counts were recorded for this clonotype. The chain has TRBV10-3 and TRBJ2-6, with D perhaps matching TRBD1 (6 bases). The CDR3 sequence is 15 residues long. V was trimmed by 4 bases and J by 1 base, leaving 8 bases between them. Germline loops: CDR1 ENHRY, CDR2 SYGVKD. The CDR3 sequence is CAISGRGSGANVLTF. In DNA, the CDR3 is TGTGCCATCAGTGGTAGGGGGTCTGGGGCCAACGTCCTGACTTTC.

The chain carries TRBV20-1 and TRBJ2-1; 13 bases line up with TRBD2. This CDR3 spans 17 amino acids. Germline V gene sequence: CDR1 DFQATT, CDR2 SNEGSKA (reference sequence). The J segment lost 9 bases and the V segment lost 0 bases, leaving 11 bases of the junction unmatched. The CDR3 loop is CSAREVTSGRAYGEQFF. For the CDR3, the DNA is TGCAGTGCTAGAGAGGTAACTAGCGGGAGGGCGTATGGTGAGCAGTTCTTC.

CDR3 sequence: CATSSLGTLGGYTF. CDR3 DNA: TGTGCCACCAGCAGCTTAGGGACTCTGGGTGGCTACACCTTC. This chain joins TRBV15 and TRBJ1-2, with a possible D match to TRBD1 (5 bases). Germline CDR1 is LNHNV and CDR2 is YYDKDF (reference sequence). This CDR3 spans 14 amino acids. Trimming took 3 bases from V and 7 from J, leaving 15 bases between them.

The sample holds many counts of this clonotype. The chain carries TRBV11-2 and TRBJ2-7; D call uncertain. The CDR3 loop spans 15 amino acids. Trimming removed 4 bases at V and 2 bases at J, with 15 bases between. CDR1 SGHAT and CDR2 FQNNGV come from the germline V gene. The CDR3 coding sequence is TGTGCCAGCAGCTCCCTCTGGGTCAGCACCTACGAGCAGTACTTC. Translating gives CASSSLWVSTYEQYF.

This clonotype came up many times. The chain couples TRBV15 to TRBJ2-5; D possibly corresponds to TRBD1 (6 bases). The V and J ends lost 3 bases and 5 bases respectively, with 13 bases between them. From germline, CDR1 is LNHNV and CDR2 YYDKDF (reference sequence). CDR3 length: 14 residues. The DNA for the CDR3 is TGTGCCACCAGCAGCCAAACAGGGAAGGAGACCCAGTACTTC. This codes for CATSSQTGKETQYF.